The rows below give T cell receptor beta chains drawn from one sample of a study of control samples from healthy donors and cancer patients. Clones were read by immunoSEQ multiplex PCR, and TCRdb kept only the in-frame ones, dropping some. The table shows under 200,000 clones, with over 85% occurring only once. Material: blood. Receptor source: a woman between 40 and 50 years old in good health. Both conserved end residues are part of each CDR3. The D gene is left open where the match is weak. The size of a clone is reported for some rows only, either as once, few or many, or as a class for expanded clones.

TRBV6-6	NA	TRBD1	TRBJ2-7	TGTGCCAGCAGCCCGGACAGGGGGGCCTACGAGCAGTACTTC	CASSPDRGAYEQYF
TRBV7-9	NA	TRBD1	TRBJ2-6	TGTGCCAGCAGCTTAGGGTGGAGGGACAGGGGTGGTGGGGCCAACGTCCTGACTTTC	CASSLGWRDRGGGANVLTF
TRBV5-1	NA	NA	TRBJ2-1	TGCGCCAGCAGGCAGGGCGTCCCAAGCTCCTACAATGAGCAGTTCTTC	CASRQGVPSSYNEQFF
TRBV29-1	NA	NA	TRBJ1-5	TGCAGCGTTGTGGAGGGGGGACAGCCCCAGCATTTT	CSVVEGGQPQHF
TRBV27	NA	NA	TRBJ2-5	TGTGCCAGCAGTTTGGAAGGTGCGCGAGGCGAGACCCAGTACTTC	CASSLEGARGETQYF
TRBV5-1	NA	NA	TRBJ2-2	TGCGCCAGCAGCTTGTTCAGGAACACCGGGGAGCTGTTTTTT	CASSLFRNTGELFF
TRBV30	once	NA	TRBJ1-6	TGTGCCTGGAGCGATGGGACAAAGAATTCACCCCTCCACTTT	CAWSDGTKNSPLHF
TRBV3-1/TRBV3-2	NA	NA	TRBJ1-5	TGTGCCAGCAGCCCCGGCCGCGGGCTTCAGCCCCAGCATTTT	CASSPGRGLQPQHF
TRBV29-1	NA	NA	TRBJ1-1	TGCAGCGTTGAATTATACGGCACTGAAGCTTTCTTT	CSVELYGTEAFF
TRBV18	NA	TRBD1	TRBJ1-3	TGTGCCAGCTCACCAGACGGACAGGGCCTTTATTTT	CASSPDGQGLYF
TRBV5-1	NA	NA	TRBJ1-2	TGCGCCAGCAGCTTGGGAGGGACGGGGAGCACCTTC	CASSLGGTGSTF
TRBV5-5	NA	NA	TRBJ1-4	TGTGCCAGCAGCCTAAGACAGGCTCCTAATGAAAAACTGTTTTTT	CASSLRQAPNEKLFF
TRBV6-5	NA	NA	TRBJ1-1	TGTGCCAGCAGTTACTCGATACGAGGGACCACTGAAGCTTTCTTT	CASSYSIRGTTEAFF
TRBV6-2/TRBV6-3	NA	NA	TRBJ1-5	TGTGCCAGCAGTTACTCGTATGCAGGGGCAGACAATCAGCCCCAGCATTTT	CASSYSYAGADNQPQHF
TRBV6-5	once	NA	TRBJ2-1	TGTGCCAGCGTCCGGGCTAGCGTCTACAATGAGCAGTTCTTC	CASVRASVYNEQFF
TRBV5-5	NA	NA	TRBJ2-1	TGTGCCAGCAGCTGGGGATTCAATGAGCAGTTCTTC	CASSWGFNEQFF
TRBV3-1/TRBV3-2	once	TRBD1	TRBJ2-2	TGTGCCAGCAGCCAATTCGGTTCACAGGGGGTAGGGAACACCGGGGAGCTGTTTTTT	CASSQFGSQGVGNTGELFF